One sample yielded the 17 T cell receptor beta chains listed below, sequenced in a study of blood T cell repertoires in COVID-19. Method: immunoSEQ multiplex PCR; TCRdb's copy keeps in-frame clones and lacks some. The sample consists of about 150,000 clones, 85% of them appearing once. Sequencing was carried out using peripheral blood. All receptors derive from a woman aged 55-69 years with COVID-19, enrolled during active disease.

The chain carries TRBV29-1 and TRBJ1-2; D remains ambiguous. CDR3 length equals 12 residues. V was pared by 4 bases and J by 8 bases, with 14 bases between. The germline V gene encodes CDR1 SQVTM and CDR2 ANQGSEA. The CDR3: CSVVEQARGYTF. The DNA for the CDR3 is TGCAGCGTTGTCGAGCAGGCAAGGGGCTACACCTTC. The variable domain in full, completed from reference TRBV29-1 and TRBJ1-2, reads SAVISQKPSRDICQRGTSLTIQCQVDSQVTMMFWYRQQPGQSLTLIATANQGSEATYESGFVIDKFPISRPNLTFSTLTVSNMSPEDSSIYLCSVVEQARGYTFGSGTRLTVV.

The V gene is TRBV6-4, the J gene TRBJ1-2; D unclear. Germline V gene lookup returns CDR1 MRHNA and CDR2 SNTAGT. The germline V and J ends were trimmed by 5 bases and 2 bases, with 9 bases remaining between them. CDR3 length: 13 amino acids. This chain's CDR3 is CASSSDGNYGYTF. DNA for the CDR3: TGTGCCAGCAGTTCCGACGGGAACTATGGCTACACCTTC.

This CDR3 reads CSASASNYGYTF. Here the CDR3 DNA reads TGCAGTGCTAGTGCCAGTAACTATGGCTACACCTTC. The V call is TRBV20-1, the J call TRBJ1-2; D is unclear. This CDR3 contains 12 residues. V dropped 3 bases and J dropped 1 base, with 6 bases sitting between them. Germline CDR1 is DFQATT and CDR2 is SNEGSKA (reference sequence).

This clone was observed once. The genes are TRBV2 and TRBJ2-2; TRBD2 agrees at 8 bases. J lost 4 bases, V lost 8 bases, and 6 bases had no gene match. Germline lookup yields CDR1 SNHLY and CDR2 FYNNEI. The CDR3 extends over 14 amino acids. This chain's CDR3 is CASYRLAPTGELFF. As DNA, the CDR3 is TGTGCCAGCTATCGACTAGCGCCCACCGGGGAGCTGTTTTTT. Variable domain in full (rest from reference TRBV2 and TRBJ2-2): EPEVTQTPSHQVTQMGQEVILRCVPISNHLYFYWYRQILGQKVEFLVSFYNNEISEKSEIFDDQFSVERPDGSNFTLKIRSTKLEDSAMYFCASYRLAPTGELFFGEGSRLTVL.

The rearrangement uses TRBV29-1 and TRBJ1-2, with a weak D call TRBD1 (5 bases). This CDR3 has 18 amino acids. V gave up 3 bases and J gave up 0 bases, with 23 bases separating them. The germline CDR1 and CDR2 sequences are SQVTM and ANQGSEA. The CDR3: CSVDTLGLPDRANYGYTF. CDR3 DNA sequence: TGCAGCGTTGATACCTTGGGGCTTCCCGACAGAGCTAACTATGGCTACACCTTC.

The chain uses TRBV7-9 and TRBJ1-4, with TRBD1 identical over 7 bases. In germline, CDR1 is SEHNR, CDR2 FQNEAQ (reference sequence). The V gene end was trimmed by 5 bases and the J gene end by 4 bases; junction bases not matched to a gene: 7. The CDR3 runs to 15 residues. CDR3 nucleotide sequence: TGTGCCAGCAGCACCTGGGACAGCTATAATGAAAAACTGTTTTTT. It translates to CASSTWDSYNEKLFF.

In this sample, this clone turned up once. This chain uses TRBV7-6 with TRBJ1-5, with TRBD1 matching 7 bases. The CDR3 runs 17 residues. The J segment lost 4 bases and the V segment lost 4 bases, leaving 13 bases of the junction unmatched. The germline V gene encodes CDR1 SGHVS and CDR2 FNYEAQ. CDR3 coding DNA: TGTGCCAGCAGCTCCCTTGAGGGGGCGGTAGGAAATCAGCCCCAGCATTTT. Translation: CASSSLEGAVGNQPQHF.

The V gene is TRBV21-1, the J gene TRBJ1-2. TRBV21-1 is a pseudogene. The CDR3 extends over 13 amino acids. CDR3 amino acids: CASSKARGYGYTF. The CDR3 DNA is TGTGCCAGCAGCAAAGCTCGGGGTTATGGCTACACCTTC.

Note on this clone: The same CDR3 is also encoded by other DNA sequences in this sample. The chain uses TRBV6-5 and TRBJ1-5, with TRBD1 identical over 9 bases. Germline CDR1 MNHEY, CDR2 SVGAGI. With V trimmed by 6 bases and J by 7 bases, 1 base remained unmatched. This CDR3 has 12 residues. The CDR3 spells CASRTGGQPQHF. In DNA, the CDR3 is TGTGCCAGCAGAACAGGGGGCCAGCCCCAGCATTTT.

The gene calls are TRBV30 and TRBJ1-5, with D maybe TRBD1 (6 bases). V shed 6 bases and J shed 1 base, with 10 bases lying between them. This CDR3 comprises 13 residues. The germline V gene encodes CDR1 GTSNPN and CDR2 SVGIG (reference sequence). The CDR3 nucleotides read TGTGCCTGCGGTGGGGGCAGCAATCAGCCCCAGCATTTT. Translation: CACGGGSNQPQHF.

This clone showed up just a few times. The V call is TRBV5-1, the J call TRBJ2-6; D may be TRBD1 (5 bases). Germline V gene lookup returns CDR1 SGHRS and CDR2 YFSETQ. CDR3 length: 16 amino acids. Deletions cut 4 bases from V and 0 bases from J, with 11 bases between. The CDR3 DNA follows: TGCGCCAGCAGCCCCGGACACGCCTCTGGGGCCAACGTCCTGACTTTC. It specifies CASSPGHASGANVLTF.

This clone was detected once. The chain uses TRBV6-5 and TRBJ2-3; possible D gene TRBD2, 6 bases. CDR1 is MNHEY and CDR2 is SVGAGI in the germline V gene. CDR3 length: 15 amino acids. The germline V and J ends were trimmed by 8 bases and 3 bases, with 18 bases remaining between them. As DNA, the CDR3 is TGTGCCAGCGGCCTTCGGAGGGGCGGTACAGATACGCAGTATTTT. Its translation is CASGLRRGGTDTQYF.

The chain couples TRBV5-5 to TRBJ2-2; no reliable D call. The germline V and J ends were trimmed by 2 bases and 7 bases, with 15 bases remaining between them. CDR1 and CDR2 from the germline V gene are SGHKS and YYEKEE (reference sequence). The CDR3 has 15 amino acids. The CDR3 sequence is CASSLNSAVNGELFF. DNA of the CDR3: TGTGCCAGCAGCTTAAATTCCGCGGTAAACGGGGAGCTGTTTTTT.

J is TRBJ1-2 and V is TRBV7-8, with 10 bases matching TRBD1. Germline trimming cut 5 bases from V and 4 bases from J; bases unmatched to any gene: 7. CDR1 and CDR2 (germline): SGHVS, FQNEAQ. The CDR3 loop spans 15 amino acids. Here the CDR3 reads CASSPWGDRGYGYTF. CDR3 DNA sequence: TGTGCCAGCAGCCCTTGGGGGGACAGGGGCTATGGCTACACCTTC.

The chain combines TRBV5-6 with TRBJ1-2; D not certain. Trimming took 5 bases from V and 3 from J, leaving 5 bases between them. The CDR3 has 11 amino acids. Germline CDR1 and CDR2: SGHDT and YYEEEE. CDR3 sequence reads: CASRADYGYTF. The CDR3 bases are TGTGCCAGCAGGGCAGACTATGGCTACACCTTC.

This clone appeared a single time. V usage is TRBV5-5 and J usage is TRBJ1-5; D might be TRBD1 (5 bases). V was clipped by 1 base and J by 7 bases, with 18 bases between them. The CDR3 sequence is 16 residues long. Germline loops: CDR1 SGHKS, CDR2 YYEKEE (reference sequence). CDR3 in DNA: TGTGCCAGCAGCTTGCAGGGCAGGAGCCCTGACCAGCCCCAGCATTTT. Translating gives CASSLQGRSPDQPQHF.

This clone was counted ten times or more. This chain links TRBV4-2 with TRBJ2-7, with 8 bases aligning to TRBD2. Losses at the gene ends were 0 bases for V and 0 bases for J; bases not matched to a gene: 1. The V gene's germline CDR1 is LGHNA and CDR2 YNFKEQ. This CDR3 is 15 amino acids long. The CDR3 protein is CASSQDLAGSYEQYF. The CDR3 DNA follows: TGTGCCAGCAGCCAAGATCTAGCGGGCTCCTACGAGCAGTACTTC.